This TCR beta chain comes out of a study of tumor-infiltrating lymphocytes in localized non-small cell lung cancer (TCRdb year 2021). For the study in its entirety: Several histologies were represented in the cohort, which also included both smokers and never-smokers as well as patients whose samples were collected after neoadjuvant chemotherapy. From each patient came resected tumor tissue plus uninvolved lung tissue from that same patient, and the uninvolved lung tissue was described as non-adjacent to the tumor. TCR sequencing was one of several integrated assays, alongside flow cytometry, multiplex immunofluorescence, RNA-seq, exome sequencing and proteomics, applied to the same patients. In total, the ICON cohort was made up of 150 or so surgical patients who had localized non-small cell lung cancer and whose tumors were resected. For 55 patients, immunoSEQ T-cell fraction was compared between paired tumor and uninvolved lung. Results the study describes overall, beyond this receptor: Because different assays used different pieces of the same tissue, technical variation could not be distinguished from intratumor heterogeneity. Because assay coverage varied across patients depending on available tissue quantity, TCR sequencing was performed for only a subset of the cohort. The TCR-derived T-cell fraction showed no difference between the flow cytometry-defined immunotypes IM1 (good prognosis) and IM2 (poor prognosis). Tumor T-cell fraction from TCR sequencing was not associated with recurrence-free survival (p = 0.61). Higher T cell infiltration in tumors than in uninvolved lung tissue was supported by TCRbeta sequencing, consistent with immunofluorescence CD3 counts.

The first patient joined ICON in April 2016, and enrollment wrapped up when the last patient was enrolled in 2018. Fresh tumor and matched uninvolved tissue for in-depth immune analyses, including TCR sequencing, were collected from a subcohort of under 85 patients. No cell sorting was done, and TCR sequencing was instead run on DNA isolated from bulk tissue. In the germline V gene, CDR1 corresponds to LGHNA and CDR2 to YNFKEQ. From V the trimming removes 0 bases and from J it removes 5 bases, while the gene matches leave 9 bases of the junction unaccounted for. The CDR3, cysteine through phenylalanine, is 16 amino acids long. The entry retains the CDR3 DNA only, 48 bases that are in frame from base 1. As for this clone: Its antigen is unknown. Base-call qualities are not available, and no considerably larger clone is one nucleotide away.

The T-cell fraction in tumor and uninvolved lung tissue was obtained from TCR sequencing using the immunoSEQ assay. The authors processed their data as follows. In the survival analysis, patients were divided into a high T-cell fraction group (upper tertile) and a low T-cell fraction group (lower two tertiles), and the two groups were compared using a log-rank test. A signed-rank test was used to test differences in T-cell fraction between paired tumor and uninvolved lung samples. This is the immuneACCESS table as TCRdb keeps it, with only in-frame sequences that have V and J called. A part of the clones is gone; compared with another copy, unresolved V genes explain less than half, and the rest is unexplained. V and J calls and clone size are as listed in that table; D and trimming were resolved from the DNA. The sample table holds some 10,000 clones, of which 70% to 75% were seen once. Around 21% of the sample is held by the ten biggest clonotypes.

This chain is built from TRBV4-2 and TRBJ2-5; 7 central bases correspond to TRBD2. Input material: lung tumor tissue. This receptor was identified in a human donor with non-small cell lung cancer. Read as DNA, the sequence is TGTGCCAGCAGCCAAGATCGGGGTGGGGGGGTCGAGACCCAGTACTTC. The resulting protein is CASSQDRGGGVETQYF.